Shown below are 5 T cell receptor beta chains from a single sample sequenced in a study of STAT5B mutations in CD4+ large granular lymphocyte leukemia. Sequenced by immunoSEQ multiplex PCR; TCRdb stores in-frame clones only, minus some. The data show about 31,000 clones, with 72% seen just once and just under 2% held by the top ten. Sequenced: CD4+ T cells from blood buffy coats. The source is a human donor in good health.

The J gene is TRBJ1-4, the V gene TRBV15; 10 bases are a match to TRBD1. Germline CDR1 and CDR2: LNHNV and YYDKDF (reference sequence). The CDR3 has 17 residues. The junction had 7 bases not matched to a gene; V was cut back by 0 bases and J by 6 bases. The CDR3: CATSRDYPGTGDEKLFF. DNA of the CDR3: TGTGCCACCAGCAGAGATTATCCCGGGACAGGGGATGAAAAACTGTTTTTT.

The CDR3 coding sequence is TGTGCCAGCAGCTCAGGCGGGGCAGGTAACTATGGCTACACCTTC. This gives the protein CASSSGGAGNYGYTF. V is TRBV13 and J is TRBJ1-2; possibly TRBD1 for D (5 bases). The CDR3 sequence is 15 residues long. The V end was cut by 4 bases, the J end by 1 base, with 13 bases between. The germline CDR1 and CDR2 sequences are PRHDT and FYEKMQ (reference sequence).

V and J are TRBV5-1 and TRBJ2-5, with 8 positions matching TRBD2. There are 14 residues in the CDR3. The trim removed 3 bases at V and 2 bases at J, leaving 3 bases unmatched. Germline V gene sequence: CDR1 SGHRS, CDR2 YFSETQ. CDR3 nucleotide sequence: TGCGCCAGCAGCTCCCGACTAGCGCAAGAGACCCAGTACTTC. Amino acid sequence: CASSSRLAQETQYF. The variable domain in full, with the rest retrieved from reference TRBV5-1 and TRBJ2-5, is KAGVTQTPRYLIKTRGQQVTLSCSPISGHRSVSWYQQTPGQGLQFLFEYFSETQRNKGNFPGRFSGRQFSNSRSEMNVSTLELGDSALYLCASSSRLAQETQYFGPGTRLLVL.

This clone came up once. DNA for the CDR3: TGTGCCAGTAGTATAGGGATGCAGGGGACCTATGGCTACACCTTC. This gives the protein CASSIGMQGTYGYTF. The gene calls are TRBV19 and TRBJ1-2, with D perhaps matching TRBD1 (6 bases). V lost 1 base to trimming and J lost 4 bases, with 13 bases between them. This CDR3 comprises 15 residues. CDR1 LNHDA and CDR2 SQIVND come from the germline V gene (reference sequence).

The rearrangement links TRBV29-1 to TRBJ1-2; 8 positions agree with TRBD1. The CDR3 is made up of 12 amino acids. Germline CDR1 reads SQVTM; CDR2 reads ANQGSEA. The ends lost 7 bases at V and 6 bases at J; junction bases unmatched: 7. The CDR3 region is CSAGQGGHGYTF. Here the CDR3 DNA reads TGCAGCGCCGGACAGGGCGGCCATGGCTACACCTTC.